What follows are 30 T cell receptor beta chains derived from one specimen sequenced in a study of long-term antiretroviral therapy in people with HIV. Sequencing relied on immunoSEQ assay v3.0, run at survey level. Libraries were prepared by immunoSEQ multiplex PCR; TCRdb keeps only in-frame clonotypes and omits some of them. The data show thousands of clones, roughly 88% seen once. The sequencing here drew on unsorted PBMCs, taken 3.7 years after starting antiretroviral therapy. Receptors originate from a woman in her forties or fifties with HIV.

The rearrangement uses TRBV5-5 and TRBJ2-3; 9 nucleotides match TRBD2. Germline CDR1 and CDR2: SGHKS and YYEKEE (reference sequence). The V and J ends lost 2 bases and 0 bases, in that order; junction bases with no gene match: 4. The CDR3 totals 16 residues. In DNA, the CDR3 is TGTGCCAGCAGCTTCCTAGCGGGATCTAGCACAGATACGCAGTATTTT. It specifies CASSFLAGSSTDTQYF.

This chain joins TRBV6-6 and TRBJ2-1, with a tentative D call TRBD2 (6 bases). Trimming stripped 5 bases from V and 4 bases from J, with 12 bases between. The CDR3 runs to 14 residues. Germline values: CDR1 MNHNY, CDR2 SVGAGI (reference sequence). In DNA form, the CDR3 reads TGTGCCAGCAGTACGCCCGGAGGGTACAATGAGCAGTTCTTC. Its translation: CASSTPGGYNEQFF.

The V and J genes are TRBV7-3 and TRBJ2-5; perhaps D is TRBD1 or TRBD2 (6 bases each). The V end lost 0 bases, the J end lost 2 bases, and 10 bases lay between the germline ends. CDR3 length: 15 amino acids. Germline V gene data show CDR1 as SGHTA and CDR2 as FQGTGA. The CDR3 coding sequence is TGTGCCAGCAGCTTAACGGGGGGACAACAAGAGACCCAGTACTTC. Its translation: CASSLTGGQQETQYF.

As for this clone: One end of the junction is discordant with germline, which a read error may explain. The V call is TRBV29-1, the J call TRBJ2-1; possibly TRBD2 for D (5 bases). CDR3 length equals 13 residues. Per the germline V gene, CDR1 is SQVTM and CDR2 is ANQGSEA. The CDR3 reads CSVEGSSYNEQFF. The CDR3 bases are TGCAGCGTAGAAGGGAGCTCCTACAATGAGCAGTTCTTC.

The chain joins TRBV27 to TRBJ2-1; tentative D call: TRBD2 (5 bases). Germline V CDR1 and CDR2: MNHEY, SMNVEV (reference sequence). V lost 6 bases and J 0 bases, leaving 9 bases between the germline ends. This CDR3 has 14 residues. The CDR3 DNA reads TGTGCCAGCAGCATGACTACCTCCTACAATGAGCAGTTCTTC. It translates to CASSMTTSYNEQFF.

This chain's CDR3 is CASSRQEGSIQYF. The CDR3 coding sequence is TGTGCCAGCAGCAGACAGGAGGGTAGCATTCAGTACTTC. The chain has TRBV7-6 and TRBJ2-4, with D tentatively TRBD1 or TRBD2 (6 bases each). CDR1 and CDR2 (germline): SGHVS, FNYEAQ. V was pared by 5 bases and J by 9 bases, with 14 bases between. There are 13 residues in the CDR3.

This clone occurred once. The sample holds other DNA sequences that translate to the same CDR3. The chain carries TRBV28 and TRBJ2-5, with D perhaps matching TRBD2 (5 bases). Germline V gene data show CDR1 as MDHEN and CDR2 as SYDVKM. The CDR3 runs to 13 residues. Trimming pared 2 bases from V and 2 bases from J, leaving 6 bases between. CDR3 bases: TGTGCCAGCAGTTTAGGAGGACAAGAGACCCAGTACTTC. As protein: CASSLGGQETQYF.

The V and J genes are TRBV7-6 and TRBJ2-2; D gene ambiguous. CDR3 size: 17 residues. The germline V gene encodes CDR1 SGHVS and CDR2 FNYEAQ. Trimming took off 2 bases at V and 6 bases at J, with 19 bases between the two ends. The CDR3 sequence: CASSLSPTPTRPGELFF. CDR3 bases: TGTGCCAGCAGCTTATCCCCAACCCCCACCCGGCCCGGGGAGCTGTTTTTT.

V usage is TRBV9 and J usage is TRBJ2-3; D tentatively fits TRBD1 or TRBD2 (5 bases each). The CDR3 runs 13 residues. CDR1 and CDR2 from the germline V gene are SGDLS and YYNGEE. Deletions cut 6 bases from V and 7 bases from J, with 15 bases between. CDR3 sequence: CASTGPSSHTQYF. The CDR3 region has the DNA TGTGCCAGCACGGGACCCTCGTCGCATACGCAGTATTTT.

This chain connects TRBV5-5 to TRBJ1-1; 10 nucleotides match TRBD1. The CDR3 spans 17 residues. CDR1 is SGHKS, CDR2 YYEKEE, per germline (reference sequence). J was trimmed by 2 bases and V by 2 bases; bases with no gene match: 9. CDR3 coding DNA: TGTGCCAGCAGCTTTGGGACAGGGGCTCCTGTTAACACTGAAGCTTTCTTT. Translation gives CASSFGTGAPVNTEAFF.

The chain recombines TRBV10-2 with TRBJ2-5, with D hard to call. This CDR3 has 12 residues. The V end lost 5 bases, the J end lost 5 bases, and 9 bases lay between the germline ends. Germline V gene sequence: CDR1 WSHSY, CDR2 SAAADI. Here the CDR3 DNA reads TGCGCCAGCAGTTCTAGTCCGGAGACCCAGTACTTC. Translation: CASSSSPETQYF.

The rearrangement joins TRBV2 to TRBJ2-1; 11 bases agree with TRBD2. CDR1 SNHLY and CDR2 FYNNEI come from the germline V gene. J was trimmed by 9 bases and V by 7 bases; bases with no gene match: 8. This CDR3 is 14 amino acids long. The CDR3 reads CASITSGRPLEQFF. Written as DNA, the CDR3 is TGTGCCAGCATTACTAGCGGGAGACCCCTTGAGCAGTTCTTC.

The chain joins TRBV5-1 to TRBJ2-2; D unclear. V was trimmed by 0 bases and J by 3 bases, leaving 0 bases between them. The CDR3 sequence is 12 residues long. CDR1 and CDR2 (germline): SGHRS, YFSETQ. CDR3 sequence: CASSLDTGELFF. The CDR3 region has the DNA TGCGCCAGCAGCTTGGACACCGGGGAGCTGTTTTTT.

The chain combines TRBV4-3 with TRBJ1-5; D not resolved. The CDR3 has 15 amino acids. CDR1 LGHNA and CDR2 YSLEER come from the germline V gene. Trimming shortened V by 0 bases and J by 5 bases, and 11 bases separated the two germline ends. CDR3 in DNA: TGCGCCAGCAGCCAAGAATGGCTTAGTGATCAGCCCCAGCATTTT. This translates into CASSQEWLSDQPQHF.

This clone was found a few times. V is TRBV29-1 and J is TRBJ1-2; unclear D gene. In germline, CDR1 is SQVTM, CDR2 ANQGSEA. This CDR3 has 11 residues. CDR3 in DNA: TGCAGTCTCCGGACGTACTATGGCTACACCTTC. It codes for CSLRTYYGYTF.

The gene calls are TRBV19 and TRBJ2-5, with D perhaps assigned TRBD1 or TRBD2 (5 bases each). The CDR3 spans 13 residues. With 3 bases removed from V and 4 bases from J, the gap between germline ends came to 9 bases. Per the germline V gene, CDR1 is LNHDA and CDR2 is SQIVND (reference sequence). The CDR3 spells CASSIRDAETQYF. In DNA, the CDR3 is TGTGCCAGTAGTATCCGGGACGCAGAGACCCAGTACTTC.

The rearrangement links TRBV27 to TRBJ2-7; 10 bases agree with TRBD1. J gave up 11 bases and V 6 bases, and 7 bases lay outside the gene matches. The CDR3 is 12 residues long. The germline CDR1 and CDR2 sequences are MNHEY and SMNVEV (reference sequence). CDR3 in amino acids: CASRGVGTGEYF. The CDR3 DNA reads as TGTGCCAGCAGGGGTGTAGGGACAGGGGAGTACTTC.

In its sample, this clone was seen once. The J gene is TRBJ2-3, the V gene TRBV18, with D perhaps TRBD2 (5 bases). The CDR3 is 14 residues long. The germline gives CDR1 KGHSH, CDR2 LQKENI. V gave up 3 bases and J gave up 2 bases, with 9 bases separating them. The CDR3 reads CASSPGGYTDTQYF. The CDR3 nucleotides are TGTGCCAGCTCACCGGGCGGGTACACAGATACGCAGTATTTT.

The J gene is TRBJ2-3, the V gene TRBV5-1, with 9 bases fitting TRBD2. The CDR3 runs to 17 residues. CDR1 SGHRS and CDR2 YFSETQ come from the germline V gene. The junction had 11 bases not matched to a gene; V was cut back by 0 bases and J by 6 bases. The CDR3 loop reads CASSLGSAGGPGDTQYF. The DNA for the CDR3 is TGCGCCAGCAGCTTGGGTTCGGCGGGAGGGCCGGGGGATACGCAGTATTTT.

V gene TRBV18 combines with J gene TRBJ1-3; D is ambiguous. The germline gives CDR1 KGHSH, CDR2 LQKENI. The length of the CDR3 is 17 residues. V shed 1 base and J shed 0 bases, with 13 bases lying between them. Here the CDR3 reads CASSPQGPTASGNTIYF. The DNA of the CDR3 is TGTGCCAGCTCACCACAGGGCCCCACAGCCTCTGGAAACACCATATATTTT.

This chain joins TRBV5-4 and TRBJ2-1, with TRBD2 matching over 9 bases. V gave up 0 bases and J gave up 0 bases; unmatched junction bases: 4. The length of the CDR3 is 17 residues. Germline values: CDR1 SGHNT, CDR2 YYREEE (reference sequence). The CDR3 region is CASSLVGSGSSYNEQFF. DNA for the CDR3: TGTGCCAGCAGCTTGGTGGGTAGCGGGAGCTCCTACAATGAGCAGTTCTTC.

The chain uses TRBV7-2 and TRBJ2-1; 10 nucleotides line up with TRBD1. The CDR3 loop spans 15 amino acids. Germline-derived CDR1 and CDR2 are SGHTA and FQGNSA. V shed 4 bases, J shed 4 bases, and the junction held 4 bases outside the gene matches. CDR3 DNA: TGTGCCAGCAGCTCCGGACAGGGGGGGTACAATGAGCAGTTCTTC. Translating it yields CASSSGQGGYNEQFF.

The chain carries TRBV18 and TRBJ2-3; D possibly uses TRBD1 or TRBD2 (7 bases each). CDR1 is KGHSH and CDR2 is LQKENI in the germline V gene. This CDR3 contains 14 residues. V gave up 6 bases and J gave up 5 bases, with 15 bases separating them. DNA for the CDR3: TGTGCCAGCTCTTCTCAGGGGGGGCAAGATACGCAGTATTTT. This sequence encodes CASSSQGGQDTQYF.

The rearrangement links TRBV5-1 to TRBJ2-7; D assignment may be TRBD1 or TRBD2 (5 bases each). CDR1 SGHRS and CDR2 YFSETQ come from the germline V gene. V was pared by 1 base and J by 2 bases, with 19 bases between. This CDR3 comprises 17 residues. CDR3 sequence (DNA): TGCGCCAGCAGCTTGATTGAAGGGACCATTGGACCCTACGAGCAGTACTTC. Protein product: CASSLIEGTIGPYEQYF.

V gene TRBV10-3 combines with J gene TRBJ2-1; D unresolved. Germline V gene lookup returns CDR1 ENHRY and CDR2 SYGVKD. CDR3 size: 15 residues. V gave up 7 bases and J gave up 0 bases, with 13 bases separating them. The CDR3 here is CAITGGDLSYNEQFF. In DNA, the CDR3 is TGTGCCATCACAGGCGGAGACCTCTCCTACAATGAGCAGTTCTTC.

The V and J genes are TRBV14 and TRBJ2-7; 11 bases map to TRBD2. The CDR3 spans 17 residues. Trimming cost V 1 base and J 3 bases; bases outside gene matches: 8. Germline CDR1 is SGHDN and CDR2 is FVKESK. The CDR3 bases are TGTGCCAGCAGCCAAGCCCCGGGACTAGCGGCCAGCTACGAGCAGTACTTC. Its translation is CASSQAPGLAASYEQYF. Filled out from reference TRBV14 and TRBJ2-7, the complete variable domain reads EAGVTQFPSHSVIEKGQTVTLRCDPISGHDNLYWYRRVMGKEIKFLLHFVKESKQDESGMPNNRFLAERTGGTYSTLKVQPAELEDSGVYFCASSQAPGLAASYEQYFGPGTRLTVT.

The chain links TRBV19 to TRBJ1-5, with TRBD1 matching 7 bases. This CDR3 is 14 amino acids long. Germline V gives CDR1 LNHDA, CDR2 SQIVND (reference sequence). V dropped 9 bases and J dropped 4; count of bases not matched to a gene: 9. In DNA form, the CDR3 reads TGTGCCAGCCGAAGGTGGACAGGTAATCAGCCCCAGCATTTT. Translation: CASRRWTGNQPQHF.

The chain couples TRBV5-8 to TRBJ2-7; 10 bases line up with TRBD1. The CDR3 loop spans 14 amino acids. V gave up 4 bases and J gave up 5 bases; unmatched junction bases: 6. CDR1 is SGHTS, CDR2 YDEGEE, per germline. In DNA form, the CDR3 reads TGTGCCAGCAGCCGCGACAGGGGGCGAAACGAGCAGTACTTC. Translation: CASSRDRGRNEQYF.

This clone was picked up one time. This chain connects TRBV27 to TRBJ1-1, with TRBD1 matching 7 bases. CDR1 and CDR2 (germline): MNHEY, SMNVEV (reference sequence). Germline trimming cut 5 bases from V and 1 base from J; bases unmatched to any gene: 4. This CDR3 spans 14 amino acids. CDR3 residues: CASSPGTANTEAFF. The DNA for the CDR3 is TGTGCCAGCAGTCCCGGGACAGCGAACACTGAAGCTTTCTTT.

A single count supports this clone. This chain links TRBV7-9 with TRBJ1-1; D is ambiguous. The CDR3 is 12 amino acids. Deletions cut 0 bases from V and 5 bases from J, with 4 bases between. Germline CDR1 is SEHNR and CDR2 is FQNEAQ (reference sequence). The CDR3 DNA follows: TGTGCCAGCAGCTTAGCGGGGACTGAAGCTTTCTTT. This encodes CASSLAGTEAFF.